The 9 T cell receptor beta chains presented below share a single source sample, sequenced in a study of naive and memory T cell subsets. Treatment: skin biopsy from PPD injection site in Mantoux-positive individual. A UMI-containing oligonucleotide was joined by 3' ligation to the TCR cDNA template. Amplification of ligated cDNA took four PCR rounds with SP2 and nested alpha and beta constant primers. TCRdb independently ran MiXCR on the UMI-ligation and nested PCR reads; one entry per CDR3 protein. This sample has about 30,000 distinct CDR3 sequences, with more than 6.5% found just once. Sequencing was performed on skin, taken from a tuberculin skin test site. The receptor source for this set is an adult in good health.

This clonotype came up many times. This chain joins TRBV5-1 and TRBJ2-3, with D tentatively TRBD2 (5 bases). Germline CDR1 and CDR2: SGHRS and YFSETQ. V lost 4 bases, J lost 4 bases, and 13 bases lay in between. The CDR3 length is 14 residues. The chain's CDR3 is CASSLGGWPDTQYF. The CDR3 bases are TGCGCCAGCAGCCTTGGCGGGTGGCCAGATACGCAGTATTTT.

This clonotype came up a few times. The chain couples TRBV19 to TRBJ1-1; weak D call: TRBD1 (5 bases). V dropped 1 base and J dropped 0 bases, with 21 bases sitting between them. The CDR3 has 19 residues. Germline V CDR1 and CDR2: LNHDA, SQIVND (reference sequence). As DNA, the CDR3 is TGTGCCAGTAGTATAGCGGGGGGGGGGTTCGGAACCTTGAACACTGAAGCTTTCTTT. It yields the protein CASSIAGGGFGTLNTEAFF.

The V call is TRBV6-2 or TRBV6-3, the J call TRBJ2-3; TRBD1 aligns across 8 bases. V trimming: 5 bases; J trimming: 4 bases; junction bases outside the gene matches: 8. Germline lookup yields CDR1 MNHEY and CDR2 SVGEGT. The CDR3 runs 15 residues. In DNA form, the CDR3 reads TGTGCCAGCAGTGACAGGGGTCAGTGCGCAGATACGCAGTATTTT. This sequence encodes CASSDRGQCADTQYF.

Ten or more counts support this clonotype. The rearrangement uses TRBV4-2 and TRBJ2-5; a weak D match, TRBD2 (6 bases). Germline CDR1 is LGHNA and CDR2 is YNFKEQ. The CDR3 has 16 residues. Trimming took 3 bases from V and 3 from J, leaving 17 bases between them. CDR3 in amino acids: CASSHGGFVVEETQYF. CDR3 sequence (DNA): TGTGCCAGCAGCCATGGAGGGTTCGTGGTCGAAGAGACCCAGTACTTC.

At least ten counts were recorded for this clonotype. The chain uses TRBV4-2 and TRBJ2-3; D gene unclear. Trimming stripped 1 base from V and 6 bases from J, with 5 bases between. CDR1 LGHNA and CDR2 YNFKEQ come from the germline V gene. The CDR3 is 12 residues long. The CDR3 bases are TGTGCCAGCAGCCAAGGGGTGGATACGCAGTATTTT. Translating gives CASSQGVDTQYF.

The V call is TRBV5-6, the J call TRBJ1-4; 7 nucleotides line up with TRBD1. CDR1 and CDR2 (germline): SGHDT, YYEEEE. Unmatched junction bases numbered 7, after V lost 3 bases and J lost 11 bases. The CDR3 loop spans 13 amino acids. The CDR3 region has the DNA TGTGCCAGCAGCTCGACAGGGCGGGACAAACTGTTTTTT. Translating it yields CASSSTGRDKLFF.

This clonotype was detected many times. The CDR3 is CASSGTRTRQPQHF. Written as DNA, the CDR3 is TGTGCCAGCAGTGGTACCAGGACAAGGCAGCCCCAGCATTTT. V usage is TRBV2 and J usage is TRBJ1-5; maybe TRBD1 (5 bases). The length of the CDR3 is 14 residues. In germline, CDR1 is SNHLY, CDR2 FYNNEI. Between the trimmed V and J ends, which lost 4 bases and 7 bases, there was a span of 14 bases.

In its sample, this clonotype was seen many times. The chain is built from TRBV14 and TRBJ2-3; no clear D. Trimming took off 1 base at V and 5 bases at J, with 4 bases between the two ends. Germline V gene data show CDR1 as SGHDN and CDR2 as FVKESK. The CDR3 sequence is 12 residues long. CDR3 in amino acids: CASSQGLDTQYF. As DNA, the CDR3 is TGTGCCAGCAGCCAAGGTTTAGATACGCAGTATTTT. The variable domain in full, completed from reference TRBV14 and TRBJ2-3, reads EAGVTQFPSHSVIEKGQTVTLRCDPISGHDNLYWYRRVMGKEIKFLLHFVKESKQDESGMPNNRFLAERTGGTYSTLKVQPAELEDSGVYFCASSQGLDTQYFGPGTRLTVL.

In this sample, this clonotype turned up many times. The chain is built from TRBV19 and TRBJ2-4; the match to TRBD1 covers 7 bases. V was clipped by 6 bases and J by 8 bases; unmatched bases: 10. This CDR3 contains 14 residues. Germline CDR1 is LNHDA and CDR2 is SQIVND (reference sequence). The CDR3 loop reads CASRLTGIRHIQYF. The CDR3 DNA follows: TGTGCCAGTAGATTGACAGGGATTAGGCACATTCAGTACTTC. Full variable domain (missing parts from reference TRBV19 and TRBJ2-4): DGGITQSPKYLFRKEGQNVTLSCEQNLNHDAMYWYRQDPGQGLRLIYYSQIVNDFQKGDIAEGYSVSREKKESFPLTVTSAQKNPTAFYLCASRLTGIRHIQYFGAGTRLSVL.